One sample yielded the 15 T cell receptor beta chains listed below, sequenced in a study of Graves' ophthalmopathy and Graves' hyperthyroidism (dated by TCRdb to 2017 to 2018). TCRdb shows the sequencer as Illumina HiSeq 2000. TCR beta CDR3 regions were amplified from RNA transcripts for repertoire sequencing. The first round was an RT-PCR using HTBI primers with the Qiagen OneStep RT-PCR kit, and this first round was followed by a second-round multiplex PCR, then size selection and purification. TCRdb trimmed public reads at Q25 via fastp, called clones via MiXCR and kept in-frame beta chains. Rows are combined by CDR3 protein, so each entry shows the most common genes and DNA. Here the sample has approximately 410,000 distinct CDR3 sequences; 15% occur a single time. The top ten hold 5.5% to 7% of the sample. The specimen sequenced was peripheral blood. The receptors here all came from a woman under 30 with stable Graves' hyperthyroidism. Donor details come from another sample of the same person, matched by shared clones.

This clonotype was detected many times. This chain connects TRBV2 to TRBJ1-2; no reliable D call. The CDR3 totals 10 residues. V was clipped by 10 bases and J by 8 bases, with 11 bases between them. The V gene's germline CDR1 is SNHLY and CDR2 FYNNEI. The CDR3 loop reads CAKSPLGYTF. The CDR3 bases are TGTGCCAAGAGCCCTCTGGGCTACACCTTC.

This chain links TRBV4-1 with TRBJ1-5; D remains ambiguous. From germline, CDR1 is MGHRA and CDR2 YSYEKL. V dropped 4 bases and J dropped 3 bases, with 16 bases sitting between them. The CDR3 loop spans 16 amino acids. The CDR3 coding sequence is TGCGCCAGCAGCCCCGAATCACTCGTCATCAATCAGCCCCAGCATTTT. Its translation is CASSPESLVINQPQHF.

In this sample, this clonotype turned up a few times. This sequence joins TRBV11-2 and TRBJ2-7, with TRBD2 identical over 12 bases. Germline V gene sequence: CDR1 SGHAT, CDR2 FQNNGV. This CDR3 has 16 amino acids. J lost 2 bases, V lost 5 bases, and 7 bases had no gene match. The CDR3 region is CASSRYLAGGPYEQYF. The CDR3 DNA reads as TGTGCCAGCAGCCGCTATCTAGCGGGGGGGCCCTACGAGCAGTACTTC.

This clonotype was seen at least ten times. The chain recombines TRBV2 with TRBJ2-7, with 8 bases identical to TRBD1. The V segment lost 10 bases and the J segment 6 bases; nucleotides outside the gene matches: 11. The CDR3 is made up of 13 amino acids. The V gene's germline CDR1 is SNHLY and CDR2 FYNNEI. CDR3 DNA: TGTGCCACCGGTAGACAGGGGTCGGTCGAGCAGTACTTC. Residues: CATGRQGSVEQYF.

This sequence joins TRBV12-5 and TRBJ2-3, with D perhaps TRBD1 (6 bases). V was pared by 2 bases and J by 4 bases, with 10 bases between. Germline V lookup: CDR1 LGHNT, CDR2 FRNRAP. The CDR3 extends over 14 amino acids. The CDR3 DNA follows: TGTGCTAGTGGTTTGTTTGCAGGGGCAGATACGCAGTATTTT. Residues: CASGLFAGADTQYF.

On this clonotype: Compared with germline, one end of the junction differs, possibly owing to a read error. The V and J genes are TRBV4-2 and TRBJ2-5; 8 bases line up with TRBD1. This CDR3 comprises 14 residues. Looked up from germline, CDR1 is LGHNA and CDR2 is YNFKEQ. The CDR3 nucleotides read TGTGCCAGCAGCCCGGGACAGGTGGGAGAGACCCGGTACTTC. Protein sequence: CASSPGQVGETRYF.

Regarding this clonotype: This sequence may be a read error, since a much larger clone differs from it by one base. This chain joins TRBV6-2 or TRBV6-3 and TRBJ2-7; 7 bases map to TRBD2. Looked up from germline, CDR1 is MNHEY and CDR2 is SVGEGT. The CDR3 is 14 residues long. The CDR3 sequence is CASKKPGGTYDQYF. The CDR3 nucleotides are TGTGCCAGCAAAAAACCCGGGGGGACCTACGATCAGTACTTC.

A remark on this clonotype: A much larger clone lies a single base off, so this may be a read error. The conserved final phenylalanine or tryptophan is absent from the CDR3, which likely points to a read error. The rearrangement uses TRBV4-1 and TRBJ2-2, with 9 bases lining up with TRBD2. J was trimmed by 7 bases and V by 2 bases; bases with no gene match: 5. The CDR3 has 15 amino acids. Germline V lookup: CDR1 MGHRA, CDR2 YSYEKL. The CDR3 coding sequence is TGCGCCAGCAGCCAAAGCGGGGGGTACGTCGGGGAGCTGTTTGTT. Translation: CASSQSGGYVGELFV.

This clonotype was counted many times. Given the absence of the conserved phenylalanine or tryptophan at the CDR3 end, a read error is likely. The limits of the CDR3 on the DNA are not certain, so only TCRdb's listed CDR3 is given. The chain has TRBV24-1 and TRBJ1-2; the DNA was not used to check the table's D call, TRBD1. The CDR3 is 11 amino acids long, termini counted. CDR1 is KGHDR and CDR2 is SFDVKD in the germline V gene. The CDR3 here is CATSDFGTVEP.

This clonotype was seen a few times. This chain links TRBV6-1 with TRBJ2-5, with 9 nucleotides matching TRBD2. The CDR3 is 15 amino acids. V gave up 5 bases and J gave up 5 bases; unmatched junction bases: 9. Germline CDR1 is MNHNS and CDR2 is SASEGT. For the CDR3, the DNA is TGTGCCAGCAGTCCGCAGCGGGGGGCCCGGGAGACCCAGTACTTC. Translating it yields CASSPQRGARETQYF.

This clonotype was found many times. V is TRBV2 and J is TRBJ2-2, with TRBD2 as a possible D gene (5 bases). Germline assignment: CDR1 SNHLY and CDR2 FYNNEI. This CDR3 region has 17 residues. V lost 0 bases and J lost 3, with 14 bases in between. CDR3 residues: CASSEAQRASDTGELFF. CDR3 DNA: TGTGCCAGCAGTGAAGCGCAGAGGGCGTCGGACACCGGGGAGCTGTTTTTT.

This clonotype has a count of ten or more. This chain connects TRBV7-2 to TRBJ1-1, with 9 bases identical to TRBD1. Trimming removed 4 bases from V and 8 bases from J; junction bases left unmatched: 5. The CDR3 extends over 13 amino acids. Germline CDR1 and CDR2: SGHTA and FQGNSA. In DNA, the CDR3 is TGTGCCAGCAGCTCGGGACAGGGCCGCGAAGCTTTCTTT. Its protein product is CASSSGQGREAFF.

This clonotype was seen a handful of times. The chain recombines TRBV27 with TRBJ2-2; 8 positions match TRBD1. V dropped 5 bases and J dropped 8; count of bases not matched to a gene: 7. Germline V gene data show CDR1 as MNHEY and CDR2 as SMNVEV (reference sequence). There are 14 residues in the CDR3. The CDR3 nucleotides are TGTGCCAGCAGTCCCTGGACAGGGTCAGGGGAGCTGTTTTTT. As protein: CASSPWTGSGELFF.

Many counts were recorded for this clonotype. V and J are TRBV6-5 and TRBJ1-2; possible D gene TRBD1, 5 bases. Trimming removed 5 bases from V and 6 bases from J, with 16 bases in between. The germline gives CDR1 MNHEY, CDR2 SVGAGI. There are 14 residues in the CDR3. CDR3 nucleotide sequence: TGTGCCAGCAGTCTACTCAGGGAGGGTGATGGCTACACCTTC. Its translation is CASSLLREGDGYTF.

The J gene is TRBJ1-3, the V gene TRBV12-3 or TRBV12-4; 7 positions match TRBD1. V lost 6 bases, J lost 1 base, and 3 bases stayed unmatched. This CDR3 contains 14 residues. The chain's CDR3 is CASRGDRSGNTIYF. CDR3 bases: TGTGCCAGCAGGGGGGACAGATCTGGAAACACCATATATTTT.